These 7 T cell receptor beta chains were sequenced from one sample in a study of T cells in Graves' hyperthyroidism and ophthalmopathy. Researchers took RNA transcripts and amplified the TCR beta CDR3 regions from them. Primed by the HTBI set, a first-round RT-PCR was run on the TCR CDR3. MiXCR, applied by TCRdb to the multiplex PCR reads, yields one record per CDR3 protein. Of roughly 290,000 distinct CDR3 sequences in the sample, about 18% were seen once. Sequenced input: blood. The receptors derive from a woman in her sixties with Graves' ophthalmopathy.

This clonotype was observed many times. The V call is TRBV20-1, the J call TRBJ1-5, with a possible D match to TRBD1 (5 bases). V was clipped by 3 bases and J by 0 bases, with 6 bases between them. The CDR3 spans 13 residues. Germline V gene data show CDR1 as DFQATT and CDR2 as SNEGSKA (reference sequence). The chain's CDR3 is CSARGDSNQPQHF. The CDR3 nucleotides read TGCAGTGCTAGGGGGGATAGCAATCAGCCCCAGCATTTT.

This clonotype was observed a handful of times. The chain has TRBV27 and TRBJ2-1; TRBD2 is a possible D gene (6 bases). V dropped 7 bases and J dropped 1 base, with 23 bases sitting between them. CDR3 size: 18 residues. CDR1 is MNHEY and CDR2 is SMNVEV in the germline V gene (reference sequence). CDR3 sequence (DNA): TGTGCCAGCACCCTCATAGCGGAGAAAAGGGGTTCCTACAATGAGCAGTTCTTC. This encodes CASTLIAEKRGSYNEQFF.

This clonotype was found many times. The gene calls are TRBV2 and TRBJ1-2; 7 bases are shared with TRBD1. The ends lost 5 bases at V and 4 bases at J; junction bases unmatched: 1. This CDR3 has 12 residues. Germline V CDR1 and CDR2: SNHLY, FYNNEI. This CDR3 reads CASSQGGYGYTF. The CDR3 DNA reads TGTGCCAGCAGTCAGGGGGGCTATGGCTACACCTTC.

This clonotype was detected ten times or more. J is TRBJ1-2 and V is TRBV11-2; TRBD1 agrees at 7 bases. The ends lost 5 bases at V and 5 bases at J; junction bases unmatched: 11. This CDR3 is built from 15 residues. Germline V gene data show CDR1 as SGHAT and CDR2 as FQNNGV. CDR3 sequence reads: CASSARGNVGYGYTF. CDR3 sequence (DNA): TGTGCCAGCAGCGCCAGGGGGAATGTGGGATATGGCTACACCTTC.

Many counts were recorded for this clonotype. V is TRBV5-5 and J is TRBJ2-3; D uncertain. V was pared by 3 bases and J by 4 bases, with 6 bases between. The CDR3 runs 12 residues. CDR1 and CDR2 (germline): SGHKS, YYEKEE (reference sequence). This CDR3 reads CASSWSADTQYF. The CDR3 DNA follows: TGTGCCAGCAGCTGGTCCGCAGATACGCAGTATTTT.

This clonotype was recorded at least ten times. V is TRBV28 and J is TRBJ2-7; D is ambiguous. The CDR3 runs to 12 residues. Trimming removed 3 bases at V and 4 bases at J, with 7 bases between. Germline lookup yields CDR1 MDHEN and CDR2 SYDVKM. CDR3: CASSFVRYEQYF. The CDR3 DNA follows: TGTGCCAGCAGTTTCGTGAGATACGAGCAGTACTTC.

This clonotype occurred many times. The CDR3: CASSAYTREKLFF. As DNA, the CDR3 is TGTGCCAGCTCTGCTTACACAAGGGAAAAACTGTTTTTT. The chain uses TRBV27 and TRBJ1-4; no clear D. This CDR3 is built from 13 residues. In germline, CDR1 is MNHEY, CDR2 SMNVEV (reference sequence). Trimming removed 8 bases from V and 8 bases from J, with 15 bases in between.